This TCR beta chain came from a study of HIV-infected patients and healthy controls. Regarding the study as a whole: During therapy, HIV-associated CDR3s fell significantly in frequency, while CMV-associated CDR3s did not change significantly. When repertoires were size-matched, rare events in HIV-infected data became overweighted. In healthy controls, MAIT alpha CDR3s were common; in HIV+ repertoires, severely depleted.

Alpha and beta constant-region primers primed reverse transcription of around 500 ng RNA. Using multiplexing indices, alpha and beta chain libraries were generated apart by chain-specific third strand synthesis. Each molecule carried a 12-nucleotide identifier made of two joined random hexamers added before amplification. TCRdb ran MiXCR on the 5' RACE reads and lists one entry per CDR3 protein. The sample lists about 15,000 distinct CDR3 sequences; around 10% were seen once. Antiretroviral therapy had run roughly three months, about 14 weeks, before follow-up blood collection. The repertoire came from unfractionated whole blood and reflected all unsorted peripheral T cells. Judged by abundance, this clonotype is medium-sized. Its specificity is unknown. CDR1 is SEHNR, CDR2 FQNEAQ, per germline (reference sequence). V shed 6 bases and J shed 7 bases, with 21 bases lying between them. There are 15 residues in the CDR3.

The TCR sequence derives from an adult with HIV infection. The donor label of this sample is uncertain. This rearrangement joins TRBV7-9 to TRBJ1-1; possibly TRBD1 for D (5 bases). Material: blood, obtained during antiretroviral therapy. In DNA, the CDR3 is TGTGCCAGCAGGGAAAGAGCCGGGACGTGGAATGAAGCTTTCTTT. Translation: CASRERAGTWNEAFF.